The present T cell receptor (beta chain) was sequenced within a study of shared clonotypes between healthy human individuals (dated by TCRdb to about 2020). A note on the overall study: The cohort included three men and two women between 18 and 49 years of age. For each donor, three plates each were used for CD4 naive and CD4 memory, two plates were used for CD8 naive, and one plate was used for CD8 memory. Blood TCR repertoires of roughly 5 healthy adults were deeply sequenced to estimate repertoire size and the extent of clonotype sharing between individuals. To increase sequencing depth and limit assay-specific biases, different laboratories used diverse techniques to prepare libraries and sequence TCR repertoires. Between about 0.8 and 9 billion PBMCs per donor were obtained by leukapheresis. Study-wide findings and limitations: The small number of donors limited the genetic and exposure-history diversity represented. Only blood was sampled, and tissue TCR repertoires likely differ from those in blood. Clonotypes shared by all four sorted-subset donors showed higher generation probabilities than non-shared clonotypes. Based on pairwise subsampling, the degree of clonotype sharing among donors was expected to be affected by sequencing depth. Across a handful of donors, approximately 5% of naive CD4, around 3.5% of naive CD8, around 2.1% of memory CD4, and approximately 0.4% of memory CD8 clonotypes were shared. Even with the large sequencing depth, rarefaction of the sorted-subset datasets indicated that sequencing was incomplete. Naive subsets generally had larger estimated clonotype richness than memory subsets did.

The CDR3 has 14 amino acids, counting the end cysteine and phenylalanine. This entry keeps only the CDR3 DNA: 42 bases, framed from base 1. The germline V gene sets CDR1 to MDHEN and CDR2 to SYDVKM. V lost 3 bases and J lost 10 bases; the stretch between them is 16 bases long. For the CD8 naive samples, CD45RO-negative cells were positively selected for CCR7, yielding a CD45RA+CCR7+ population from which TemRA cells were excluded. The donors were healthy, HIV-negative adults who had no recently reported acute infections or vaccinations. Every donor was a Caucasian adult living in Nashville, Tennessee, USA. Blood was collected by leukapheresis, and PBMCs were isolated by Ficoll-Histopaque density gradient centrifugation and then cryopreserved in liquid nitrogen vapor phase. Analytical flow cytometry was used to check the purity and quantity of every magnetically sorted T cell population. Each sorted fraction had its genomic DNA isolated and then quantified by UV absorbance on a Nanodrop 2000c.

To note about this clone: It has no known antigen specificity. The record has no base qualities; no much larger clone is one base away.

Using the deep immunoSEQ assay, multiplex PCR amplified TCR CDR3 regions from genomic DNA. For each cell subset, the extracted genomic DNA was distributed evenly across all wells of several immunoSEQ 96-well plates, and each plate served as one replicate. For sorted subsets, each replicate PCR was loaded with 150 to 250 ng genomic DNA, equivalent to some 31,000 T cell genomes. Purified libraries were quantified with a Qubit 3.0 fluorometer, sized on a Bioanalyzer 2100, and re-quantified with the KAPA Library Quantification kit. Every immunoSEQ 96-well plate was sequenced on a separate single-read 150-cycle Illumina NextSeq 550 flow cell. Per the source publication's procedure: Because the immunoSEQ output included only junctional sequences and no quality scores, the filtering could not be the same as the filtering used for full-length reads. Sequences were annotated with PyIR, a Python wrapper for IgBLAST v1.9, and V/J genes and CDR3 were assigned using IMGT germline references. Reads were removed for weak V/J assignments (E-value above 1e-6), missing CDR3, stop codons, out-of-frame junctions, or ambiguous translated residues. V3J clonotypes were defined as sequences sharing an identical inferred V gene, J gene, and CDR3 amino acid sequence. Percentage overlap between repertoires was computed as shared unique clonotypes divided by the size of the smaller repertoire. Richness of each repertoire was evaluated using RTK rarefaction, the Chao1 estimator, and Recon v2.1 estimates of unobserved clonotypes. For all TCRbeta clonotypes obtained by the gDNA method from a few donors, generation probabilities were computed with OLGA. TCRdb re-hosts the immuneACCESS table, in-frame sequences only. Its copies lack some clones; in the studies checked, an unresolved V gene accounts for under half of them, and the cause for the rest is not known. That table is the source of V, J and clone size, and D and trimming were worked out from the DNA. The sample profile shows approximately 2,000,000 clones; roughly 95% of them were found once. The ten largest clones represent under 2% of the sample.

Sequencing input: naive CD8+ T cells from PBMCs. What this sample's cell subset or site label stands for: CD45RA+CCR7+. This clonotype was obtained from a man between 18 and 29 years old in good health. Some clones in this sample may be carry-over from other donors' samples. The chain couples TRBV28 to TRBJ2-1; a weak D assignment points to TRBD1 (5 bases agree). The bases read TGTGCCAGCAGTTTCCCGGAAGGGGCGACGGAGCAGTTCTTC. Its translation is CASSFPEGATEQFF.